This T cell receptor (beta chain) was observed in a study of control samples from healthy donors and cancer patients. Sequencing was performed with immunoSEQ multiplex PCR; in TCRdb, only in-frame clones are kept and a portion is missing. Among about 120,000 clones listed, 88% were seen once. This CDR3 has 13 amino acids. V was trimmed by 1 base and J by 7 bases, leaving 11 bases between them. CDR1 and CDR2 (germline): SEHNR, FQNEAQ (reference sequence). The clonotype originates from a man aged 35-49 years in good health. The chain employs TRBV7-9 and TRBJ2-7; D remains ambiguous. The sample comprised blood. The CDR3 reads CASSLGLGPEQYF. As DNA, the CDR3 is TGTGCCAGCAGCTTAGGCCTCGGCCCGGAGCAGTACTTC.